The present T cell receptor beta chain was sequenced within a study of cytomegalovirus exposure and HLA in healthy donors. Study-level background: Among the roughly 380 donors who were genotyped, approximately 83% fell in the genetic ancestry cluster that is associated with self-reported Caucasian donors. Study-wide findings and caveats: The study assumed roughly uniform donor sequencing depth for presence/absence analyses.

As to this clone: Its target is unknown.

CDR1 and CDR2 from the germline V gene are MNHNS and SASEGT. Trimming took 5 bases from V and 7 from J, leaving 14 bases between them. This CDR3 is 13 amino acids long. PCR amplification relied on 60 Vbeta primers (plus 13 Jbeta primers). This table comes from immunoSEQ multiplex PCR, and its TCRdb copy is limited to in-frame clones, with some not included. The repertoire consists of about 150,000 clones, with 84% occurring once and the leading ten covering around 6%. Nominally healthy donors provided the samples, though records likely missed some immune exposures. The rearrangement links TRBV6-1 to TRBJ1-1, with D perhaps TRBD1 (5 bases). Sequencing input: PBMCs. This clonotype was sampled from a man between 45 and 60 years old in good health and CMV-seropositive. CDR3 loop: CASSIGAGFEAFF. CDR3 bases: TGTGCCAGCAGTATAGGGGCGGGGTTTGAAGCTTTCTTT.